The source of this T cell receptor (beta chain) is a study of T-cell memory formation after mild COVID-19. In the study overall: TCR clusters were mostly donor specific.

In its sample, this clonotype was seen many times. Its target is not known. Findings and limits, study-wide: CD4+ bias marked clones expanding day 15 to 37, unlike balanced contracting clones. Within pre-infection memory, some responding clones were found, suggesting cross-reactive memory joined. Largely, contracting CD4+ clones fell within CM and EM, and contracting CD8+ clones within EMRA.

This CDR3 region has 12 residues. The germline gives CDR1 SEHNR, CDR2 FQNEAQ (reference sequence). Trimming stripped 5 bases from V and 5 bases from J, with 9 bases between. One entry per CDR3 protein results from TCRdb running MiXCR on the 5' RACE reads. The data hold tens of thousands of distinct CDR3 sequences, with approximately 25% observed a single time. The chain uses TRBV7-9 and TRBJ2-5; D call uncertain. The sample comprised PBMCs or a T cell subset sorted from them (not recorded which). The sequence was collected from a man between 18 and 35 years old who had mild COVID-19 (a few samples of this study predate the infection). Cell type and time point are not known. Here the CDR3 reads CASSPTWETQYF. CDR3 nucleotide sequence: TGTGCCAGCAGCCCAACGTGGGAGACCCAGTACTTC. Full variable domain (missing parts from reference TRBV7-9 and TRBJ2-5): DTGVSQNPRHKITKRGQNVTFRCDPISEHNRLYWYRQTLGQGPEFLTYFQNEAQLEKSRLLSDRFSAERPKGSFSTLEIQRTEQGDSAMYLCASSPTWETQYFGPGTRLLVL.